These T cell receptor beta chains were read from a single sample in a study of blood T cell repertoires in COVID-19. Sequencing was performed with immunoSEQ multiplex PCR; in TCRdb, only in-frame clones are kept and a portion is missing. The sample has roughly 200,000 clones, under 90% seen once. Sequenced sample: peripheral blood. The source of these receptors is a person aged 70 to 80 with COVID-19, enrolled during active disease. Both conserved end residues are part of each CDR3.

j_gene: TRBJ1-2; v_gene: TRBV3-1/TRBV3-2; CDR3aa: CASSGGQLGNGYTF
j_gene: TRBJ1-4; v_gene: TRBV2; CDR3aa: CASRRGGSNEKLFF
j_gene: TRBJ1-1; v_gene: TRBV28; CDR3aa: CASSPGGRTNTEAFF
j_gene: TRBJ1-1; v_gene: TRBV27; CDR3aa: CASSSQGGTLKRASDF
j_gene: TRBJ2-5; v_gene: TRBV12-3/TRBV12-4; CDR3aa: CASSFKETQYF
j_gene: TRBJ1-5; v_gene: TRBV10-1; CDR3aa: CASSESVDRADQPQHF
j_gene: TRBJ2-5; v_gene: TRBV24-1; CDR3aa: CATRASGQGGETQYF
j_gene: TRBJ1-2; v_gene: TRBV28; CDR3aa: CASSPAVGGAGYTF
j_gene: TRBJ2-1; v_gene: TRBV28; CDR3aa: CASSLTPTGVNNEQFF
j_gene: TRBJ1-1; v_gene: TRBV9; CDR3aa: CASSVDWGETEAFF
j_gene: TRBJ1-5; v_gene: TRBV6-4; CDR3aa: CASSVDSRQPQHF
j_gene: TRBJ2-1; v_gene: TRBV28; CDR3aa: CASLRQGGYNEQFF
j_gene: TRBJ1-1; v_gene: TRBV28; CDR3aa: CASSSTTDRYKGNTEAFF
j_gene: TRBJ2-7; v_gene: TRBV28; CDR3aa: CASSSLPLQATGEQYF
j_gene: TRBJ2-1; v_gene: TRBV5-4; CDR3aa: CASSSGGQTYNEQFF
j_gene: TRBJ2-3; v_gene: TRBV4-3; CDR3aa: CASSQTQEAVPKYF
j_gene: TRBJ2-3; v_gene: TRBV5-1; CDR3aa: CASSLVGQGTDTQYF
j_gene: TRBJ2-7; v_gene: TRBV9; CDR3aa: CASSRGQGDYEQYF
j_gene: TRBJ1-5; v_gene: TRBV28; CDR3aa: CASSFSGQPQHF
j_gene: TRBJ2-4; v_gene: TRBV2; CDR3aa: CASSGRTGGPGAKNIQYF
j_gene: TRBJ1-6; v_gene: TRBV28; CDR3aa: CASRREAGSPLHF
j_gene: TRBJ2-3; v_gene: TRBV18; CDR3aa: CASPRRSGRERDNTDTQYF
j_gene: TRBJ1-1; v_gene: TRBV6-5; CDR3aa: CASSRSGQGTVSAFF
j_gene: TRBJ1-1; v_gene: TRBV2; CDR3aa: CASGTRQGVNTEAFF
j_gene: TRBJ2-7; v_gene: TRBV6-5; CDR3aa: CASRPSAASYEQYF
j_gene: TRBJ1-1; v_gene: TRBV28; CDR3aa: CASSFRGLSTEAFF
j_gene: TRBJ1-3; v_gene: TRBV11-2; CDR3aa: CASSLISLSGNTIYF
j_gene: TRBJ1-6; v_gene: TRBV3-1/TRBV3-2; CDR3aa: CASSFTGVYNSPLHF
j_gene: TRBJ1-6; v_gene: TRBV5-1; CDR3aa: CASSEGGAVNNSPLHF
j_gene: TRBJ2-7; v_gene: TRBV28; CDR3aa: CASSTLKSRTGVSYEQYF
j_gene: TRBJ1-1; v_gene: TRBV5-6; CDR3aa: CASRRTAMNTEAFF
j_gene: TRBJ1-1; v_gene: TRBV5-1; CDR3aa: CASSLSPGSTEAFF
j_gene: TRBJ1-5; v_gene: TRBV2; CDR3aa: CASRQGRGVFQPQHF
j_gene: TRBJ1-5; v_gene: TRBV28; CDR3aa: CASRVHGQTSNQPQHF
j_gene: TRBJ2-3; v_gene: TRBV7-2; CDR3aa: CASSLEGDSTDTQYF
j_gene: TRBJ1-2; v_gene: TRBV4-1; CDR3aa: CASSQSGGTEYGYTF
j_gene: TRBJ1-1; v_gene: TRBV7-2; CDR3aa: CASSLFAGENTEAFF
j_gene: TRBJ1-5; v_gene: TRBV4-2; CDR3aa: CASSQVRARGDQPQHF
j_gene: TRBJ2-1; v_gene: TRBV5-1; CDR3aa: CASSLARTSGRAPNEQFF
j_gene: TRBJ1-6; v_gene: TRBV15; CDR3aa: CATSRVETGAYNSPLHF
j_gene: TRBJ2-7; v_gene: TRBV11-3; CDR3aa: CASSLDPSSYEQYF
j_gene: TRBJ2-5; v_gene: TRBV7-9; CDR3aa: CASSPDYPYHRTQYF
j_gene: TRBJ1-2; v_gene: TRBV12-3/TRBV12-4; CDR3aa: CASSFQGRYGYTF
j_gene: TRBJ1-1; v_gene: TRBV9; CDR3aa: CASSPTLRRVNTEAFF
j_gene: TRBJ2-7; v_gene: TRBV5-6; CDR3aa: CASSPQGAKAYEQYF
j_gene: TRBJ2-5; v_gene: TRBV27; CDR3aa: CASSVWGAGGPQETQYF